The rows below give T cell receptor beta chains drawn from one sample of a study of T cells in localized non-small cell lung cancer. The method was immunoSEQ multiplex PCR; TCRdb's version includes in-frame clones alone and lacks a portion of them. The repertoire consists of roughly 86,000 clones, with about 83% occurring once and the leading ten covering roughly 3%. The sample in question was peripheral blood, obtained before any cancer treatment. The receptors originated from a man aged 35 to 69 with stage I lung adenocarcinoma. Each CDR3 is given with its conserved first and last residue. The D gene is left open where the match is weak. Clone size appears in some rows only: once, few, many, or a class for an expanded clone.

>TRBJ1-1|NA|TRBV7-3|TRBD1
TGTGCCAGCAGCGTTGACAGGGTGGGGACTGAAGCTTTCTTT
CASSVDRVGTEAFF
>TRBJ1-6|NA|TRBV6-6|NA
TGTGCCAGCAGAAGATTGGAAGGTTCACCCCTCCACTTT
CASRRLEGSPLHF
>TRBJ1-5|few|TRBV27|NA
TGTGCCAGCAGTTTACACGAGGGACAGCCCCAGCATTTT
CASSLHEGQPQHF
>TRBJ2-7|NA|TRBV9|TRBD2
TGTGCCAGCAGCCCCAGCCCAGCGGGGGCCTACGAGCAGTACTTC
CASSPSPAGAYEQYF
>TRBJ2-6|once|TRBV7-9|NA
TGTGCCAGCAGCAACTGGGCTGGGGCCAACGTCCTGACTTTC
CASSNWAGANVLTF
>TRBJ2-3|NA|TRBV11-3|NA
TGTGCCAGCAGCTTAGTAGCTTCTAGCACAGATACGCAGTATTTT
CASSLVASSTDTQYF
>TRBJ1-5|NA|TRBV27|NA
TGTGCCAGCAGTGGGGACGGTAGCAATCAGCCCCAGCATTTT
CASSGDGSNQPQHF
>TRBJ2-7|NA|TRBV30|TRBD1
TGTGCCTGGAGTCTGGACAGGGGGATGCGCGAGCAGTACTTC
CAWSLDRGMREQYF
>TRBJ2-1|NA|TRBV19|TRBD2
TGTGCCAGTAGTATGACCGAGACTAGCGGGAGGGCCCAGTTCTTC
CASSMTETSGRAQFF
>TRBJ2-2|NA|TRBV6-5|TRBD2
TGTGCCAGCAGTTACGGGCCGGGAGGCAACACCGGGGAGCTGTTTTTT
CASSYGPGGNTGELFF
>TRBJ2-1|NA|TRBV4-1|NA
TGCGCCAGCAGCCAAGAGACGGGGGCCTACTACAATGAGCAGTTCTTC
CASSQETGAYYNEQFF
>TRBJ2-7|once|TRBV14|TRBD2
TGTGCCAGCAGCCAAGTAGCGGGAGTCCACGAGCAGTACTTC
CASSQVAGVHEQYF
>TRBJ2-5|NA|TRBV5-1|NA
TGCGCCAGCAGCTTGACAGCCAGACAAGAGACCCAGTACTTC
CASSLTARQETQYF
>TRBJ2-5|NA|TRBV5-1|NA
TGCGCCAGCAGCTCCCGGGACTTCCAAGAGACCCAGTACTTC
CASSSRDFQETQYF
>TRBJ2-7|NA|TRBV10-3|TRBD2
TGTGCCATCAGTGTGGGACTAGCGGAACAATACGAGCAGTACTTC
CAISVGLAEQYEQYF
>TRBJ1-4|NA|TRBV7-2|NA
TGTGCCAGCAGCTTAATGGGGGGCAATGAAAAACTGTTTTTT
CASSLMGGNEKLFF
>TRBJ1-1|NA|TRBV4-1|TRBD1
TGCGCCAGCAGCCAAGATGACAGGGTCCCATCGAACACTGAAGCTTTCTTT
CASSQDDRVPSNTEAFF
>TRBJ1-2|NA|TRBV2|NA
TGTGCCAGCAGCTACAGGGATGGCTACACCTTC
CASSYRDGYTF
>TRBJ2-6|NA|TRBV6-5|NA
TGTGCCAGCAGTTACGGAAGGGCTGGGGCCAACGTCCTGACTTTC
CASSYGRAGANVLTF
>TRBJ1-5|NA|TRBV18|NA
TGTGCCAGCTCACCGACAGGATCGCATCAGCCCCAGCATTTT
CASSPTGSHQPQHF
>TRBJ2-3|NA|TRBV19|NA
TGTGCCAGTAGTTGGACAGACACAGATACGCAGTATTTT
CASSWTDTDTQYF
>TRBJ2-6|few|TRBV5-6|NA
TGTGCCAGCAGCTTTCGGACAGCCGGGGCCAACGTCCTGACTTTC
CASSFRTAGANVLTF
>TRBJ1-2|NA|TRBV7-9|NA
TGTGCCAGCGAAACCCCCGGCGGACAGTCGACCTTC
CASETPGGQSTF
>TRBJ2-7|NA|TRBV27|NA
TGTGCCAGCAGTTTATTAGGGGCAAAAGGCACAGGAACCTACGAGCAGTACTTC
CASSLLGAKGTGTYEQYF
>TRBJ1-1|NA|TRBV6-6|NA
TGTGCCAGCAGTTCCGAAGGGGAAACTGAAGCTTTCTTT
CASSSEGETEAFF
>TRBJ1-4|NA|TRBV30|NA
TGTGCCTGTAAAGTCGATGGAAAACTGTTTTTT
CACKVDGKLFF
>TRBJ2-7|NA|TRBV27|NA
TGTGCCAGCAGTTTCCCGGGGGCTGAGCAGTACTTC
CASSFPGAEQYF
>TRBJ1-2|NA|TRBV6-5|TRBD1
TGTGCCAGCAGCACAGGGGCCTATGGCTACACCTTC
CASSTGAYGYTF
>TRBJ2-2|NA|TRBV7-3|TRBD2
TGTGCCAGCAGCTCGACTAGCGGGGCCGAGAACACCGGGGAGCTGTTTTTT
CASSSTSGAENTGELFF
>TRBJ1-4|NA|TRBV30|TRBD1
TGTGCCTGGGGACAGGGGGCTGGGGAAAAACTGTTTTTT
CAWGQGAGEKLFF
>TRBJ1-6|NA|TRBV6-4|NA
TGTGCCAGCAGTGAGTCGGTACCCGAGGATAATTCACCCCTCCACTTT
CASSESVPEDNSPLHF
>TRBJ1-5|NA|TRBV25-1|NA
TGTGCCAGCAGTGACAGTACAAAGCCCCAGCATTTT
CASSDSTKPQHF
>TRBJ2-6|NA|TRBV27|NA
TGTGCCAGCAGCCTCTCCTCTGGGGCCAACGTCCTGACTTTC
CASSLSSGANVLTF
>TRBJ2-4|NA|TRBV7-8|NA
TGTGCCAGCAGCATTGGACAGACGTTAGCCAAAAACATTCAGTACTTC
CASSIGQTLAKNIQYF
>TRBJ2-3|NA|TRBV6-4|NA
TGTGCCAGCAGTATCGACGGATACACAGATACGCAGTATTTT
CASSIDGYTDTQYF
>TRBJ2-7|NA|TRBV10-2|TRBD2
TGCGCCAGCACCACCTCGACTAGCTGGGAGCAGTACTTC
CASTTSTSWEQYF
>TRBJ2-1|NA|TRBV11-3|NA
TGTGCCAGCAGCTTAGATCGTGGCGCGCACAATGAGCAGTTCTTC
CASSLDRGAHNEQFF
>TRBJ1-2|NA|TRBV15|NA
TGTGCCACCAGGCCCTCGACTGGCGTGAGCTACACCTTC
CATRPSTGVSYTF
>TRBJ1-2|NA|TRBV19|NA
TGTGCCAGTAGTGGCCGCCCAGGGACCAAGTTCTATGGCTACACCTTC
CASSGRPGTKFYGYTF
>TRBJ2-7|once|TRBV25-1|NA
TGTGCCACCTCAGGGGTTAACGAGCAGTACTTC
CATSGVNEQYF
>TRBJ1-3|once|TRBV7-9|NA
TGTGCCAGCAGCCCAGGACAGCCGAACTCTGGAAACACCATATATTTT
CASSPGQPNSGNTIYF
>TRBJ2-7|NA|TRBV7-2|TRBD2
TGTGCCAGCAGCTCTAGGGGACTAGCGGGGGTGGGTGGCTACGAGCAGTACTTC
CASSSRGLAGVGGYEQYF
>TRBJ1-5|NA|TRBV2|NA
TGTGCCAGCAGTAGGACAGCAGGGGACAATCAGCCCCAGCATTTT
CASSRTAGDNQPQHF
>TRBJ1-1|NA|TRBV29-1|NA
TGCAGCGTTCTTACAGGCTACACTGAAGCTTTCTTT
CSVLTGYTEAFF
>TRBJ1-5|few|TRBV7-8|NA
TGTGCCAGCAGCCTAGAACAGGGCCGGCCCCAGCATTTT
CASSLEQGRPQHF
>TRBJ2-3|NA|TRBV7-2|NA
TGTGCCAGCAGCCTCGAACACAGCGCCACAGATACGCAGTATTTT
CASSLEHSATDTQYF
>TRBJ1-1|NA|TRBV2|TRBD1
TGTGCCAGCAGTTACAGGGGTTTCGCTGAAGCTTTCTTT
CASSYRGFAEAFF
>TRBJ2-3|NA|TRBV19|TRBD2
TGTGCCAGTAGTAGGGAGCGGGACGGCACAGATACGCAGTATTTT
CASSRERDGTDTQYF
>TRBJ2-6|NA|TRBV5-1|NA
TGCGCCAGCAGCTTGGCAAGCAGGGGTTCTGGGGCCAACGTCCTGACTTTC
CASSLASRGSGANVLTF
>TRBJ1-1|NA|TRBV7-3|NA
TGTGCCAGCAGCTCACAGGGAGGCCCAAACCAAGCTTTCTTT
CASSSQGGPNQAFF
>TRBJ1-5|NA|TRBV2|NA
TGTGCCAGCAGTGAGTCCGGAGATCAGCCCCAGCATTTT
CASSESGDQPQHF